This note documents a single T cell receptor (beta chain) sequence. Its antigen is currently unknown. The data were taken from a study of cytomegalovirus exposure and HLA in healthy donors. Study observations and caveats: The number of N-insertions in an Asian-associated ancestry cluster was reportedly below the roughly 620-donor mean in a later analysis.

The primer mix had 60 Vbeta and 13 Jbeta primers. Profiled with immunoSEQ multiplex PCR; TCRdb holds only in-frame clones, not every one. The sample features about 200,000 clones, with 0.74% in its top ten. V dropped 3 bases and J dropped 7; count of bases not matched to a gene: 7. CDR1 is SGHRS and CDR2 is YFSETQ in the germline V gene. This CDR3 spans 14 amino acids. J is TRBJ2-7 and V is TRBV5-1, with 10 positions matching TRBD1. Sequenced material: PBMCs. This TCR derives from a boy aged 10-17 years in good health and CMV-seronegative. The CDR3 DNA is TGCGCCAGCAGCTCGACAGGGGGCGCGGGTGAGCAGTACTTC. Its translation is CASSSTGGAGEQYF.